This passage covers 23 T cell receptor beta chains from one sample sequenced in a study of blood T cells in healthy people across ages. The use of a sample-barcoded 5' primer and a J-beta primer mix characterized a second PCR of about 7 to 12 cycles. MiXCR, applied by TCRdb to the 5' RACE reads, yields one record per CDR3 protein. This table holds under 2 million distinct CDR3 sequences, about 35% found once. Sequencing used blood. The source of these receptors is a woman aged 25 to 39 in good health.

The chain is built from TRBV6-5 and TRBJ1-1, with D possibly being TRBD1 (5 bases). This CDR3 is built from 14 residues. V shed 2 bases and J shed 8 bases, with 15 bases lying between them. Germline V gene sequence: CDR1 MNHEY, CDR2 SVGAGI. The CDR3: CASSYKLGVGEAFF. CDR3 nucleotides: TGTGCCAGCAGTTACAAATTGGGGGTCGGAGAAGCTTTCTTT.

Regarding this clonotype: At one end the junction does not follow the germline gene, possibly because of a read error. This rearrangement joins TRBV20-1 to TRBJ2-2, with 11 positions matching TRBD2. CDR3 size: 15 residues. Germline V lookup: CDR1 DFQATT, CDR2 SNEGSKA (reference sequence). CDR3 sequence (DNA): TGCAGTGCAACGCTAGCGGGGGGATTCACCGGGGAGCGGTTTTTT. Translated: CSATLAGGFTGERFF.

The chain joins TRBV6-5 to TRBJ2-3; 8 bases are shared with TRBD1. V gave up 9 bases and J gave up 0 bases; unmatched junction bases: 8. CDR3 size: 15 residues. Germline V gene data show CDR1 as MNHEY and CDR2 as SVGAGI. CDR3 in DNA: TGTGCCAGGACTCCGGACAGGGCTAGCACAGATACGCAGTATTTT. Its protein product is CARTPDRASTDTQYF.

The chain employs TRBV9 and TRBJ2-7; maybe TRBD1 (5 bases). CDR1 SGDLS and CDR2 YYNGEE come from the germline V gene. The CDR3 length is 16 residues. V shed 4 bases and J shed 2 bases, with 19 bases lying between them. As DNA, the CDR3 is TGTGCCAGCAGCCCGCTGGGGCCGGATATCCCCTACGAGCAGTACTTC. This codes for CASSPLGPDIPYEQYF.

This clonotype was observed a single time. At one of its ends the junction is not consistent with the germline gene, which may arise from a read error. The CDR3 DNA reads TGTGCCAGCAGCTTAATTAGCTTTAGGGACACCGGGGAGCGGTTTTTT. This translates into CASSLISFRDTGERFF. V usage is TRBV7-3 and J usage is TRBJ2-2; D might be TRBD1 (6 bases). Germline assignment: CDR1 SGHTA and CDR2 FQGTGA. The CDR3 loop spans 16 amino acids. Based on the CDR3 plus reference TRBV7-3 and TRBJ2-2, the full variable domain is GAGVSQTPSNKVTEKGKYVELRCDPISGHTALYWYRQSLGQGPEFLIYFQGTGAADDSGLPNDRFFAVRPEGSVSTLKIQRTERGDSAVYLCASSLISFRDTGERFFGEGSRLTVL.

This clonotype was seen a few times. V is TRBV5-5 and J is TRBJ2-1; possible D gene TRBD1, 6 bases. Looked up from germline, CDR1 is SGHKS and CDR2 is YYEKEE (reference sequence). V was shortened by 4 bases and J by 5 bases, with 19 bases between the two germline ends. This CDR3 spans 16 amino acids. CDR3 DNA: TGTGCCAGCAGCGGATCTCGGACAGTGCCTAACAATGAGCAGTTCTTC. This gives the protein CASSGSRTVPNNEQFF.

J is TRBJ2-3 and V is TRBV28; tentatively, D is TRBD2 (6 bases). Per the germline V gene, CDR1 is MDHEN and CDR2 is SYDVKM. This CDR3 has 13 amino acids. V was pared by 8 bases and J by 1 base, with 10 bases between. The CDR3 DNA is TGTGCCAGCGCGGGCGGGGGCACAGATACGCAGTATTTT. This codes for CASAGGGTDTQYF.

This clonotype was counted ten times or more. The CDR3 protein is CASRPPGPGNEQFF. CDR3 DNA: TGTGCCAGCAGGCCCCCGGGGCCGGGAAATGAGCAGTTCTTC. The chain is built from TRBV28 and TRBJ2-1; D possibly uses TRBD1 or TRBD2 (5 bases each). The ends were cut back, 6 bases at V and 7 bases at J, with 16 bases in the middle. CDR1 and CDR2 (germline): MDHEN, SYDVKM. The length of the CDR3 is 14 residues.

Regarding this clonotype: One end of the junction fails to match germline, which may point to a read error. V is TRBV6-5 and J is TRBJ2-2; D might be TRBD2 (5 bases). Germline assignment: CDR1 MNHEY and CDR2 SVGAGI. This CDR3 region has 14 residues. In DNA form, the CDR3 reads TGTGCCAGCACCTCCGGGATTTACACCGGGGAGCGGTTTTTT. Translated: CASTSGIYTGERFF.

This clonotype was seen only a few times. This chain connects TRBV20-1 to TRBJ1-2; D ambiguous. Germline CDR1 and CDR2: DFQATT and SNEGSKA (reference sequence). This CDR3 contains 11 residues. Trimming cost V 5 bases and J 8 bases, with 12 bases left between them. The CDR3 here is CSAQDLGGYTF. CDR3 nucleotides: TGCAGTGCTCAGGACCTCGGAGGCTACACCTTC.

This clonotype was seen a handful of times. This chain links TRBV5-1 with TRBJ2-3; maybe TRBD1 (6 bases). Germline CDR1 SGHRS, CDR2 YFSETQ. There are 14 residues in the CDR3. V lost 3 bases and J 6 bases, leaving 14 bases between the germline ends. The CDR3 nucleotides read TGCGCCAGCAGCTCCGGACAGCTCCTGGATACGCAGTATTTT. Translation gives CASSSGQLLDTQYF.

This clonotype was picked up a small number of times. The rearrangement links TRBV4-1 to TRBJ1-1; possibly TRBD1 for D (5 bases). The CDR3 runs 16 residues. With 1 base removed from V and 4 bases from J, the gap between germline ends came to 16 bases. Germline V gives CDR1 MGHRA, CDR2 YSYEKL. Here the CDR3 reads CASSQAPRAFFTEAFF. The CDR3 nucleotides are TGCGCCAGCAGCCAAGCGCCCAGGGCTTTCTTCACTGAAGCTTTCTTT.

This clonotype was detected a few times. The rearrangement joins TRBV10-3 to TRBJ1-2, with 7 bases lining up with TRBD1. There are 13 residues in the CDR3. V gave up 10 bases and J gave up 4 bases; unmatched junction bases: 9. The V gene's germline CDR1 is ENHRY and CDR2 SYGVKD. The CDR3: CASGQEESYGYTF. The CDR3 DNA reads TGTGCCAGTGGACAGGAGGAAAGCTATGGCTACACCTTC.

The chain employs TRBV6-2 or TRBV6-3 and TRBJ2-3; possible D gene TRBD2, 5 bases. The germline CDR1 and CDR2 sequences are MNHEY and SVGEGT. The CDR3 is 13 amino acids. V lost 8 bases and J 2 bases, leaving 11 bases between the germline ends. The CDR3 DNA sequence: TGTGCCAGCTGGGAGTCCCTCACAGATACGCAGTATTTT. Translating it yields CASWESLTDTQYF.

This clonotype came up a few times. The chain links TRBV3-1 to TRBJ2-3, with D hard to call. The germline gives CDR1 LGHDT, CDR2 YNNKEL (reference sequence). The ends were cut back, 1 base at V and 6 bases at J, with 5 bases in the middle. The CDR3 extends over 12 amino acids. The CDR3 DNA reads TGTGCCAGCAGCCAAGCGGTGGATACGCAGTATTTT. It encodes CASSQAVDTQYF.

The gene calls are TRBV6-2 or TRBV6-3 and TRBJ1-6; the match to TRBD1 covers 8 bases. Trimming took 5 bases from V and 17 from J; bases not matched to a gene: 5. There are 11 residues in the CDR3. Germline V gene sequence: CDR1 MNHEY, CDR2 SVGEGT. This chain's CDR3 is CASSRTGRIHF. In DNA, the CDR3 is TGTGCCAGCAGTCGGACAGGGAGGATCCACTTT.

The CDR3 nucleotides read TGTGCCACCCAGACAGGGTCTCAGTACAGCAATCAGCCCCAGCATTTT. It yields the protein CATQTGSQYSNQPQHF. The rearrangement joins TRBV6-2 or TRBV6-3 to TRBJ1-5; 7 bases line up with TRBD1. CDR1 MNHEY and CDR2 SVGEGT come from the germline V gene. This CDR3 contains 16 residues. J was trimmed by 1 base and V by 10 bases; bases with no gene match: 13.

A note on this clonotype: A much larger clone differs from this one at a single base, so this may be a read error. CDR3 protein: CSVDGEGDSRIQYF. For the CDR3, the DNA is TGCAGCGTTGATGGCGAGGGGGACAGTCGGATCCAGTACTTC. The chain carries TRBV29-1 and TRBJ2-4; 7 bases match TRBD1. Germline V lookup: CDR1 SQVTM, CDR2 ANQGSEA. The CDR3 runs 14 residues. V lost 3 bases, J lost 13 bases, and 15 bases stayed unmatched.

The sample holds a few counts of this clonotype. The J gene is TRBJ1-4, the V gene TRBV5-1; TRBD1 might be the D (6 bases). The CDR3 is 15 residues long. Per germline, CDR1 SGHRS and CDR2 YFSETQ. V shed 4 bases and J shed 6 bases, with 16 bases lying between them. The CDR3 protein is CASSRARGRDEKLFF. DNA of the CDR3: TGCGCCAGCAGCCGAGCCAGGGGCAGGGATGAAAAACTGTTTTTT.

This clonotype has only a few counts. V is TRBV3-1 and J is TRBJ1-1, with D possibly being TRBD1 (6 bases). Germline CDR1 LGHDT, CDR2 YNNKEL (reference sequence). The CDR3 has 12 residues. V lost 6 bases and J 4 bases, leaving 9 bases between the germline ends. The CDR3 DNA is TGTGCCAGCAGGGAGACAGGCACTGAAGCTTTCTTT. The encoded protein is CASRETGTEAFF.

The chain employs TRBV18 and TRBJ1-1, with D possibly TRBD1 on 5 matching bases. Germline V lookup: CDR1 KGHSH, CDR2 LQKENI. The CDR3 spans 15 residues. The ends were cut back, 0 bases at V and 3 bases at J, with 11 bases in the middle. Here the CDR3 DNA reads TGTGCCAGCTCACCACCCGGGGCCAGAGACACTGAAGCTTTCTTT. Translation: CASSPPGARDTEAFF.

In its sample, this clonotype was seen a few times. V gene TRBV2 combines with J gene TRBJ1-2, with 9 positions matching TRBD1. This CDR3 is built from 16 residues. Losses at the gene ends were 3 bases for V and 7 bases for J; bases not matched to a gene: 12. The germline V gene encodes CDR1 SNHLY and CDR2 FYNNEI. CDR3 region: CASSERRGTGKGGYTF. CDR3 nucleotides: TGTGCCAGCAGTGAGAGGCGCGGGACAGGGAAGGGTGGCTACACCTTC.

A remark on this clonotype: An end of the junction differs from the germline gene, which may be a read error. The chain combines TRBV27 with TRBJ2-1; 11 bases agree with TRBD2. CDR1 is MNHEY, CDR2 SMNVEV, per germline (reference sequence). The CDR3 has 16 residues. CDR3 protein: CASSLLSSGGASERFF. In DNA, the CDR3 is TGTGCCAGCAGTTTATTGAGTAGCGGGGGGGCCAGTGAGCGGTTCTTC.